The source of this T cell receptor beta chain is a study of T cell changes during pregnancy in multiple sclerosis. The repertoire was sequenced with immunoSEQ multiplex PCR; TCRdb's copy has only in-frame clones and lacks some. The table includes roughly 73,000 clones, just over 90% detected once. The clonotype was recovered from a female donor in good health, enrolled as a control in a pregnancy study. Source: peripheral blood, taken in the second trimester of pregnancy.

CDR3 residues: CASSLSGGAGETQYF. The DNA for the CDR3 is TGCGCCAGCAGCCTTAGCGGGGGGGCCGGAGAGACCCAGTACTTC. This rearrangement joins TRBV4-3 to TRBJ2-5; 11 nucleotides agree with TRBD2. The V segment lost 4 bases and the J segment 4 bases; nucleotides outside the gene matches: 5. In germline, CDR1 is LGHNA, CDR2 YSLEER. This CDR3 contains 15 residues.